This TCR beta chain was sequenced during a study of technical replicates of blood from a few donors. Generated by immunoSEQ multiplex PCR, the TCRdb table keeps only in-frame clones and is missing some. Of about 80,000 clones detected, 95% to 98% appear once; the ten largest clones hold less than 0.2%. The length of the CDR3 is 15 residues. V trimming: 1 base; J trimming: 5 bases; junction bases outside the gene matches: 5. Per the germline V gene, CDR1 is SGHDT and CDR2 is YYEEEE. The chain links TRBV5-6 to TRBJ2-7, with 11 positions matching TRBD2. This TCR was sampled from a human donor in good health. Sequencing was performed on T cells isolated from PBMCs. The CDR3 loop reads CASSLISGGGHEQYF. As DNA, the CDR3 is TGTGCCAGCAGCTTGATTAGCGGGGGGGGACACGAGCAGTACTTC.